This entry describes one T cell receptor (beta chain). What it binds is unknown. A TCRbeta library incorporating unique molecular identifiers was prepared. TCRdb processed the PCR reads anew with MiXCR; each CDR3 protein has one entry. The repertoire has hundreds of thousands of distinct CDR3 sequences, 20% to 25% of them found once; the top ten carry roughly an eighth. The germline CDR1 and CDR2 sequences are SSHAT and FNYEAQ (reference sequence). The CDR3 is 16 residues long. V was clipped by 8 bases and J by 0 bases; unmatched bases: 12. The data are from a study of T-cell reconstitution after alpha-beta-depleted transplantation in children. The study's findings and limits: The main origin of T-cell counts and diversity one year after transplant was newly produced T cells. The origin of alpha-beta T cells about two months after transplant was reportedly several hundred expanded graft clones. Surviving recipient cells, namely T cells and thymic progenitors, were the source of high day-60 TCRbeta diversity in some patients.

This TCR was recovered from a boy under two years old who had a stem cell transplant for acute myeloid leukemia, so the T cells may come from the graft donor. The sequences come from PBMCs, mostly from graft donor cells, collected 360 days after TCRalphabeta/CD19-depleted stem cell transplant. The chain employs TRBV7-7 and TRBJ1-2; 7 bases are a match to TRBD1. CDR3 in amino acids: CASWGTANPPNYGYTF. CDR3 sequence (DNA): TGTGCCAGCTGGGGGACAGCTAATCCTCCTAACTATGGCTACACCTTC.